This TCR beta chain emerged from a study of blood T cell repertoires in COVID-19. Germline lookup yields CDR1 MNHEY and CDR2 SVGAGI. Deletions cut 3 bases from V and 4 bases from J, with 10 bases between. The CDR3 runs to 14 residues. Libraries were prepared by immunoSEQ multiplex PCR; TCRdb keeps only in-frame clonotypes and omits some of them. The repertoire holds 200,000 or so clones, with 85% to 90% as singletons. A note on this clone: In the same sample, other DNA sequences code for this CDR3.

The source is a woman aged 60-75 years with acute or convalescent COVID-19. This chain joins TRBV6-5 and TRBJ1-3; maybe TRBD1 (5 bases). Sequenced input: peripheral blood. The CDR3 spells CASSYGQRGNTIYF. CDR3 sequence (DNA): TGTGCCAGCAGTTATGGACAAAGAGGAAACACCATATATTTT.